Listed here are 2 T cell receptor beta chains from one sample, sequenced in a study of blood T cell repertoires in COVID-19. Repertoires were generated with immunoSEQ multiplex PCR, while TCRdb's copy carries only in-frame clones and drops some. The profile shows approximately 220,000 clones, roughly 89% of them singletons. The sequenced sample consisted of PBMCs or T cells enriched from blood (not recorded which). These receptors all come from a woman aged 40-49 years with acute COVID-19.

The V and J genes are TRBV12-3 or TRBV12-4 and TRBJ1-2; D remains unclear. CDR3 length equals 11 residues. The V gene lost 6 bases and the J gene lost 3 bases, with 5 bases spanning the gap. In nucleotides, the CDR3 is TGTGCCAGCAGACGGTACTATGGCTACACCTTC. The encoded protein is CASRRYYGYTF.

J is TRBJ1-2 and V is TRBV5-6, with TRBD1 matching 8 bases. V was clipped by 0 bases and J by 6 bases; unmatched bases: 4. Germline CDR1 and CDR2: SGHDT and YYEEEE. The length of the CDR3 is 14 residues. This chain's CDR3 is CASSLGRGRDGYTF. CDR3 bases: TGTGCCAGCAGCTTGGGCAGGGGGCGGGATGGCTACACCTTC.